This T cell receptor beta chain derives from a study of early T cells in non-severe SARS-CoV-2 infection. Whole-study context: With bulk RNA from unsorted whole blood as input, sequencing yielded unpaired chains. Overall study results and limits: The study's VDJdb matching favored anti-spike CD8 responses and missed private and CD4 specificities.

TCRdb used MiXCR to reprocess the 5' RACE reads, holding one entry per CDR3 protein. The sample has about 76,000 distinct CDR3 sequences; roughly 12% are singletons. This clonotype was counted only a few times. The antigen remains unidentified. The V segment lost 7 bases and the J segment 2 bases; nucleotides outside the gene matches: 4. Germline V gene lookup returns CDR1 SQVTM and CDR2 ANQGSEA. CDR3 length equals 12 residues. The chain uses TRBV29-1 and TRBJ2-5, with 7 bases aligning to TRBD2. Sequenced material: whole blood. The TCR was taken from an adult who was a healthcare worker with PCR-confirmed SARS-CoV-2 infection or an uninfected control (not recorded which). CDR3 region: CSAGTTQETQYF. In DNA form, the CDR3 reads TGCAGCGCTGGGACTACACAAGAGACCCAGTACTTC.